The 4 T cell receptor beta chains presented below share a single source sample, sequenced in a study of blood T cell repertoires in COVID-19. The assay was immunoSEQ multiplex PCR, and TCRdb's table has in-frame clones only and misses some. The sample lists roughly 57,000 clones; 79% were seen once. The sample comprised peripheral blood. The source of these receptors is a man aged 55 to 69 with acute or convalescent COVID-19.

The J gene is TRBJ2-7, the V gene TRBV24-1; D may be TRBD1 (6 bases). CDR1 and CDR2 (germline): KGHDR, SFDVKD. CDR3 length: 15 amino acids. V lost 3 bases to trimming and J lost 0 bases, with 11 bases between them. The CDR3 sequence is CATSDGRQASYEQYF. In DNA form, the CDR3 reads TGTGCCACCAGTGATGGGAGACAGGCCTCCTACGAGCAGTACTTC.

This clone was recorded only once. The chain carries TRBV4-1 and TRBJ2-1, with D unresolved. Trimming shortened V by 0 bases and J by 9 bases, and 12 bases separated the two germline ends. This CDR3 is 14 amino acids long. The germline V gene has CDR1 MGHRA and CDR2 YSYEKL. The CDR3 here is CASSQEVSRSEQFF. CDR3 nucleotides: TGCGCCAGCAGCCAAGAAGTTAGTAGGAGTGAGCAGTTCTTC.

The chain combines TRBV21-1 with TRBJ2-5; the DNA was not used to check the table's D call, TRBD2. TRBV21-1 is a pseudogene locus. The CDR3 spans 14 residues. The CDR3 nucleotides are TGTGCCAGCAGCCGGACGGGGGTCCAAGAGACCCAGTACTTC. Its translation: CASSRTGVQETQYF.

The V gene is TRBV19, the J gene TRBJ1-1, with TRBD1 identical over 9 bases. The CDR3 is 13 amino acids. J lost 6 bases, V lost 9 bases, and 8 bases had no gene match. Germline values: CDR1 LNHDA, CDR2 SQIVND (reference sequence). CDR3 loop: CASLLGQGAEAFF. CDR3 DNA sequence: TGTGCCAGCCTCCTGGGACAGGGAGCTGAAGCTTTCTTT.